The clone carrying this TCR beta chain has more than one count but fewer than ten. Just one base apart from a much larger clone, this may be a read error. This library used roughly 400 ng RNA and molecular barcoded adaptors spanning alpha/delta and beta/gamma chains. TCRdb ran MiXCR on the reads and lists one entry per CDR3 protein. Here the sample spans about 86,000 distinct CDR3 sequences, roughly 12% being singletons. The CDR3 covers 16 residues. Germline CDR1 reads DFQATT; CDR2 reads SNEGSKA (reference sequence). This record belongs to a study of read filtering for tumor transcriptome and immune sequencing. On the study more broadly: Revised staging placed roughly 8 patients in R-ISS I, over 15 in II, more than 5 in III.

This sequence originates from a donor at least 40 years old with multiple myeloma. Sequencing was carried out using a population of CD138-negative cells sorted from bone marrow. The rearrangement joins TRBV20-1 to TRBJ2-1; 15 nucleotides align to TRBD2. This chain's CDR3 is CSAWTSGRATGNERFF. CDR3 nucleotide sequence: TGCAGTGCGTGGACTAGCGGGAGGGCCACCGGGAATGAGCGGTTCTTC.